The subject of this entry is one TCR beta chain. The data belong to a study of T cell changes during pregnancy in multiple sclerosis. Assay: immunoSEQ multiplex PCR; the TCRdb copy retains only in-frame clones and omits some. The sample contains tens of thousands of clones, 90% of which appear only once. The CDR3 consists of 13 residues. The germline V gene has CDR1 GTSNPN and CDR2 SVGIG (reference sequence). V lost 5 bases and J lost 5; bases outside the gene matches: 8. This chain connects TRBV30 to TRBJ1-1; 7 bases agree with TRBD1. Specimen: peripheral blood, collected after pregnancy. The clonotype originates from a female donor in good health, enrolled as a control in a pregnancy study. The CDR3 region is CAWRGTDLTEAFF. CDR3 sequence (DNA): TGTGCCTGGCGAGGGACAGACCTAACTGAAGCTTTCTTT.